This is a list of T cell receptor beta chains from one sample in a study of blood T cell repertoires in COVID-19. Clones were sequenced by immunoSEQ multiplex PCR, and TCRdb holds only the in-frame ones, with some missing. Among 200,000 to 250,000 clones, roughly four fifths were seen once, and the ten largest hold about 9%. Sequencing was done on a sample of PBMCs or T cells enriched from blood (not recorded which). All receptors derive from a man aged 35 to 55 who had recovered from COVID-19. The CDR3 runs from the conserved cysteine through the conserved F or W. A D gene is named only where the DNA matches it firmly. Expanded clones are given a class, and other clones once, few, many or no size at all.

TRBJ1-3	TRBV4-1	.	TRBD1	TGCGCCAGCACAAGGACAGGGGGCTTGGAGAACACCATATATTTT	CASTRTGGLENTIYF
TRBJ2-3	TRBV27	.	TRBD1	TGTGCCAGCAGTCCCGTCGGACAGGGCACAGATACGCAGTATTTT	CASSPVGQGTDTQYF
TRBJ1-1	TRBV10-2	few	TRBD1	TGCGCCAGCAGCGCGCCGGGACAGGGTATTTCTGAAGCTTTCTTT	CASSAPGQGISEAFF
TRBJ1-6	TRBV10-2	.	TRBD1	TGCGCCAGCAGTTTGGACAGGGGAGGATCACCCCTCCACTTT	CASSLDRGGSPLHF
TRBJ2-1	TRBV5-5	.	TRBD2	TGTGCCAGCAGCTTAACTAGCGGGGGGGCCTTGGACAATGAGCAGTTCTTC	CASSLTSGGALDNEQFF
TRBJ1-5	TRBV10-3	.	.	TGTGCCATCAGTGAGTCTACTGTACAGCCCCAGCATTTT	CAISESTVQPQHF
TRBJ1-4	TRBV11-2	.	TRBD1	TGTGCCAGCAGCTCACGACAGGGGATAGAGGAAAAACTGTTTTTT	CASSSRQGIEEKLFF
TRBJ1-1	TRBV11-2	.	.	TGTGCCAGCAGCCTATACGGGACACCCACTGAAGCTTTCTTT	CASSLYGTPTEAFF
TRBJ2-3	TRBV7-2	.	.	TGTGCCAGCAGCTTAATAGCTCTCAGCAGGGGTACGCAGTATTTT	CASSLIALSRGTQYF
TRBJ1-1	TRBV18	.	TRBD1	TGTGCCAGCTCACCCAAGACAGGGGTCAACACTGAAGCTTTCTTT	CASSPKTGVNTEAFF
TRBJ1-5	TRBV18	.	.	TGTGCCAGCTCACCAGGACTAGGGGAAAATCAGCCCCAGCATTTT	CASSPGLGENQPQHF
TRBJ1-4	TRBV5-1	.	TRBD1	TGCGCCAGCAGCTTGTTAACAGGCGAACAGGGGGCAGCAACTAATGAAAAACTGTTTTTT	CASSLLTGEQGAATNEKLFF
TRBJ1-2	TRBV30	.	.	TGTGCCTGGAGCCCGTTTGGGGGGGACTACACCTTC	CAWSPFGGDYTF
TRBJ1-2	TRBV4-1	.	.	TGCGCCAGCAGCCGAGCTAACTATGGCTACACCTTC	CASSRANYGYTF
TRBJ2-2	TRBV27	.	.	TGTGCCAGCAGCCGGGGGACGAACACCGGGGAGCTGTTTTTT	CASSRGTNTGELFF
TRBJ2-5	TRBV25-1	.	.	TGTGCCAGCAGGGGCTCTGAGGAGACCCAGTACTTC	CASRGSEETQYF
TRBJ1-2	TRBV19	.	.	TGTGCCAGTAGTATCTTTCCGGGATTAACGAATGGCTACACCTTC	CASSIFPGLTNGYTF
TRBJ1-1	TRBV10-3	.	.	TGTGCCATCAGACTTGCAAACACTGAAGCTTTCTTT	CAIRLANTEAFF
TRBJ2-7	TRBV5-1	.	TRBD1	TGCGCCAGCAGCTTGGAAGGGACAGGGGGCGCGGTTAGATACGAGCAGTACTTC	CASSLEGTGGAVRYEQYF
TRBJ1-1	TRBV19	few	.	TGTGCCAGTAGTATTCGAACAGGTCTTACAAAAAGTACTGAAGCTTTCTTT	CASSIRTGLTKSTEAFF
TRBJ2-1	TRBV7-3	.	.	TGTGCCAGCAGCTTAAAGGGGACTGGAACCTACAATGAGCAGTTCTTC	CASSLKGTGTYNEQFF
TRBJ1-2	TRBV9	.	.	TGTGCCAGCAGCGTAGTCAGCGGGGCCTATGGCTACACCTTC	CASSVVSGAYGYTF
TRBJ2-6	TRBV9	.	.	TGTGCCAGCAGCCCAGGGGGGACTTTTACCTCTGGGGCCAACGTCCTGACTTTC	CASSPGGTFTSGANVLTF
TRBJ1-2	TRBV6-1	.	TRBD1	TGTGCCAGCATTGGGGACAGGATCTATGGCTACACCTTC	CASIGDRIYGYTF
TRBJ2-3	TRBV5-4	.	TRBD2	TGTGCCAGCAGCTCCGGCGGGACTAATCAGGTTTCGGGTACGCAGTATTTT	CASSSGGTNQVSGTQYF
TRBJ2-7	TRBV5-1	.	.	TGCGCCAGCAGCCCCAGCAGGGCCTCAACCTACGAGCAGTACTTC	CASSPSRASTYEQYF
TRBJ1-4	TRBV5-1	.	.	TGCGCCAGCAGCTTGGCCCGACAGAGCTATAATGAAAAACTGTTTTTT	CASSLARQSYNEKLFF
TRBJ2-1	TRBV12-3/TRBV12-4	.	.	TGTGCCAGCAGCTCAGGGTATTCGGGTGAGCAGTTCTTC	CASSSGYSGEQFF
TRBJ2-7	TRBV21-1	.	.	TGTGCCAGCAGCAAAGTGAGGGGTAGCGGGGGGACCCCCTACGAGCAGTACTTC	CASSKVRGSGGTPYEQYF
TRBJ1-2	TRBV5-6	.	.	TGTGCCAGCAGCTTGGACACGAACTATGGCTACACCTTC	CASSLDTNYGYTF
TRBJ2-1	TRBV20-1	.	.	TGCAGTGGGGGAGCTTACAATGAGCAGTTCTTC	CSGGAYNEQFF
TRBJ2-7	TRBV7-9	.	.	TGTGCCAGCAGCTTGGGGCCCCTCCAGTACTTC	CASSLGPLQYF
TRBJ1-5	TRBV5-6	.	.	TGTGCCAGCAGTGGGGGGAGTTCCTATAGCAATCAGCCCCAGCATTTT	CASSGGSSYSNQPQHF
TRBJ1-3	TRBV7-2	.	.	TGTGCCAGCAGCCAGACAGGCTCTGGAAACACCATATATTTT	CASSQTGSGNTIYF
TRBJ1-5	TRBV5-6	.	TRBD1	TGTGCCAGCAGCCCGGACAGGGGTCGCAATCAGCCCCAGCATTTT	CASSPDRGRNQPQHF
TRBJ2-4	TRBV2	.	TRBD1	TGTGCCAGCAGGACAGGGGCCAAAAACATTCAGTACTTC	CASRTGAKNIQYF
TRBJ2-1	TRBV7-3	.	.	TGTGCCAGCAGCCGATCACAGCACAATGAGCAGTTCTTC	CASSRSQHNEQFF
TRBJ1-5	TRBV4-2	few	.	TGTGCCAGCAGCCAAGAGTACACCCTTAATCAGCCCCAGCATTTT	CASSQEYTLNQPQHF
TRBJ2-1	TRBV20-1	few	.	TGCAGTGCTAGAAAACTGAACGAGCAGTTCTTC	CSARKLNEQFF
TRBJ1-2	TRBV7-3	.	TRBD1	TGTGCCAGCAGCCGGACAGGGGCGGCCTATGGCTACACCTTC	CASSRTGAAYGYTF
TRBJ2-3	TRBV4-1	.	.	TGCGCCAGCAGCCAACTAGGATCTACGCAGTATTTT	CASSQLGSTQYF
TRBJ2-4	TRBV18	many	TRBD2	TGTGCCAGCTCACCCCCTCGAGCGGGGTTATACTTC	CASSPPRAGLYF
TRBJ1-5	TRBV6-5	.	.	TGTGCCAGCAGTTACAACCGGGGTAGCAATCAGCCCCAGCATTTT	CASSYNRGSNQPQHF
TRBJ1-2	TRBV5-1	few	.	TGCGCCAGCAGCACAGGGATACGCGGCTACACCTTC	CASSTGIRGYTF
TRBJ1-2	TRBV6-5	once	.	TGTGCCAGCAGTTACTTGGCAGGGAAAAACTATGGCTACACCTTC	CASSYLAGKNYGYTF
TRBJ2-7	TRBV7-2	.	TRBD2	TGTGCCAGCAGCTTTAGCGGGATAACAACCTACGAGCAGTACTTC	CASSFSGITTYEQYF
TRBJ2-1	TRBV6-6	once	.	TGTGCCAGCAGCACTCCACGGGGGACCAACAATGAGCAGTTCTTC	CASSTPRGTNNEQFF
TRBJ2-1	TRBV29-1	once	TRBD2	TGCAGCGTTGGTGGGTTAGCGGGAGGGCCGAGCTGGGACAATGAGCAGTTCTTC	CSVGGLAGGPSWDNEQFF
TRBJ1-6	TRBV21-1	.	.	TGTGCCAGCAGCCCCTTCGCCAAGGGGAGGAGCTCCTATAATTCACCCCTCCACTTT	CASSPFAKGRSSYNSPLHF
TRBJ1-6	TRBV27	.	TRBD1	TGTGCCAGCAGTTTATTATTCCGACAGGGGGAAGTTTCACCCCTCCACTTT	CASSLLFRQGEVSPLHF
TRBJ2-7	TRBV24-1	once	.	TGTGCCACCACCCGGAGGGCGCTTTCCTACGAGCAGTACTTC	CATTRRALSYEQYF
TRBJ1-4	TRBV4-1	once	.	TGCGCCAGCAGCCTCGACGTAGGCGGGGGTGGTGAAAAACTGTTTTTT	CASSLDVGGGGEKLFF
TRBJ2-5	TRBV6-6	once	.	TGTGCCACCGGGGGAGAGACCCAGTACTTC	CATGGETQYF
TRBJ1-1	TRBV6-5	once	.	TGTGCCAGCAGACGCGTAAGCGGGGCGTCCACTGAAGCTTTCTTT	CASRRVSGASTEAFF
TRBJ2-7	TRBV12-3/TRBV12-4	few	.	TGTGCCAGCAGTTTAAACCAGGGTCCCGAGCAGTACTTC	CASSLNQGPEQYF